This note documents a single TCR beta chain sequence. Its specificity is not known. Per the germline V gene, CDR1 is MNHEY and CDR2 is SMNVEV (reference sequence). The ends were cut back, 6 bases at V and 6 bases at J, with 11 bases in the middle. The CDR3 covers 13 residues. The method was immunoSEQ multiplex PCR; TCRdb's version includes in-frame clones alone and lacks a portion of them. The sample consists of around 1.4 million clones, 98% to 99% of them appearing once. These data belong to a study of shared clonotypes between healthy human individuals. Study-wide findings and caveats: Non-shared clonotypes displayed generation probabilities falling below those of clonotypes present in all four donors. Sorted-subset sequencing, rarefaction showed, was incomplete despite large depth. Sample collection involved blood only; tissue repertoires are likely different.

The source is a man in his thirties or forties in good health. The sequenced sample was naive CD4+ T cells sorted from blood. Subset denoted: CD45RA+ positively selected. This rearrangement joins TRBV27 to TRBJ2-2; the D is unclear. As DNA, the CDR3 is TGTGCCAGCAGACCCGCTGGGGCCGGGGAGCTGTTTTTT. Protein product: CASRPAGAGELFF.